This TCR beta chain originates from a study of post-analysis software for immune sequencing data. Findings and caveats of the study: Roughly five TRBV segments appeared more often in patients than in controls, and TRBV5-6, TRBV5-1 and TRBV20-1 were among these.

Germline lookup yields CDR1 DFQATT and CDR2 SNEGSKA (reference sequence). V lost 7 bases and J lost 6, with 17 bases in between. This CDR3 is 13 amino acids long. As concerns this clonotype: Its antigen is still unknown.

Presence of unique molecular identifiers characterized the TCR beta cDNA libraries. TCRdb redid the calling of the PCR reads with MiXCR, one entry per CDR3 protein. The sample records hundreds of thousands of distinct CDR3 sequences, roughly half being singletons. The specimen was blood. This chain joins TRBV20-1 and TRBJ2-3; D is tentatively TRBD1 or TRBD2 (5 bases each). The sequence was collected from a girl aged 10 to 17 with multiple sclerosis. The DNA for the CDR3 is TGCAGTGGCGAGCGGACACTTGACGATACGCAGTATTTT. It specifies CSGERTLDDTQYF.